This entry lists 10 T cell receptor beta chains sequenced from one sample in a study of low-dose radiotherapy and immunotherapy resistance in tumors. This sample's time point: before trial treatment. TRAV- and TRBV-specific primers primed first-strand cDNA, covering alpha and beta chains. A constant-region primer paired with the V-primer adapter amplified TCRs over about 19 PCR cycles. TCRdb re-analysed the reads in MiXCR, keeping a single row per CDR3 protein. The sample includes about 82,000 distinct CDR3 sequences, about 20% seen only once; the top ten take more than 4.5%. This material consisted of PBMCs, taken before treatment. These receptors all come from a male donor with prostate cancer.

This clonotype has a count of ten or more. The chain combines TRBV11-2 with TRBJ2-3; 8 bases map to TRBD2. The J segment lost 6 bases and the V segment lost 0 bases, leaving 26 bases of the junction unmatched. The CDR3 totals 22 residues. Looked up from germline, CDR1 is SGHAT and CDR2 is FQNNGV. In DNA, the CDR3 is TGTGCCAGCAGCTTAGATCTTCAACCGGGACTAGAACCCCGGGTAGAATCTGATACGCAGTATTTT. This sequence encodes CASSLDLQPGLEPRVESDTQYF.

There are many counts of this clonotype. The CDR3 region has the DNA TGTGCCAGCAGTCTTTCTAGCGGAAGCACAGATACGCAGTATTTT. As protein: CASSLSSGSTDTQYF. V gene TRBV19 combines with J gene TRBJ2-3; 7 bases map to TRBD2. This CDR3 comprises 15 residues. V lost 9 bases, J lost 0 bases, and 9 bases stayed unmatched. Germline CDR1 is LNHDA and CDR2 is SQIVND (reference sequence).

The table lists this clonotype with many counts. The J gene is TRBJ2-5, the V gene TRBV11-2; D possibly corresponds to TRBD1 (6 bases). CDR1 and CDR2 from the germline V gene are SGHAT and FQNNGV. Trimming removed 5 bases from V and 5 bases from J, with 12 bases in between. The CDR3 runs to 13 residues. CDR3 DNA sequence: TGTGCCAGCAGCAAAGGACAGATTGAGACCCAGTACTTC. Its translation is CASSKGQIETQYF.

This clonotype appeared many times. The V call is TRBV24-1, the J call TRBJ2-7; D uncertain. V shed 2 bases and J shed 5 bases, with 12 bases lying between them. From germline, CDR1 is KGHDR and CDR2 SFDVKD. The length of the CDR3 is 14 residues. CDR3 DNA sequence: TGTGCCACCAGTGATTCGTACACTTCGAACGAGCAGTACTTC. This codes for CATSDSYTSNEQYF.

The rearrangement joins TRBV7-6 to TRBJ1-3; D not certain. The germline gives CDR1 SGHVS, CDR2 FNYEAQ. The germline V and J ends were trimmed by 0 bases and 0 bases, with 12 bases remaining between them. The CDR3 has 17 residues. The CDR3 DNA reads TGTGCCAGCAGCTTAGCGTTCTTAGTTGGCTCTGGAAACACCATATATTTT. Its translation: CASSLAFLVGSGNTIYF.

This clonotype was recorded at least ten times. J is TRBJ2-1 and V is TRBV5-4; D call uncertain. This CDR3 region has 13 residues. Trimming cost V 1 base and J 14 bases, with 16 bases left between them. CDR1 and CDR2 (germline): SGHNT, YYREEE (reference sequence). The CDR3 coding sequence is TGTGCCAGCAGCTTGAGGCCCGGAGAATACGAGTTCTTC. Translated, it gives CASSLRPGEYEFF. Full variable domain (outside the CDR3, taken from reference TRBV5-4 and TRBJ2-1): ETGVTQSPTHLIKTRGQQVTLRCSSQSGHNTVSWYQQALGQGPQFIFQYYREEENGRGNFPPRFSGLQFPNYSSELNVNALELDDSALYLCASSLRPGEYEFFGPGTRLTVL.

This clonotype was detected many times. This chain connects TRBV6-1 to TRBJ2-7; 9 nucleotides match TRBD2. From germline, CDR1 is MNHNS and CDR2 SASEGT. There are 15 residues in the CDR3. Trimming at V came to 5 bases and at J to 1 base, leaving 6 bases not matched to a gene. The CDR3 DNA reads TGTGCCAGCAGTTATTTAGCGGGAGCTTCCTACGAGCAGTACTTC. It specifies CASSYLAGASYEQYF.

This clonotype was recorded many times. This chain uses TRBV6-2 or TRBV6-3 with TRBJ2-1, with a tentative D call TRBD2 (6 bases). The CDR3 has 16 residues. The V gene's germline CDR1 is MNHEY and CDR2 SVGEGT. Deletions cut 6 bases from V and 7 bases from J, with 22 bases between. Here the CDR3 reads CASRLEGLQKGNEQFF. Here the CDR3 DNA reads TGTGCCAGCAGGCTGGAGGGGTTACAAAAGGGAAATGAGCAGTTCTTC.

This clonotype was found many times. The rearrangement uses TRBV2 and TRBJ2-7, with TRBD2 matching 13 bases. The CDR3 extends over 15 amino acids. Germline assignment: CDR1 SNHLY and CDR2 FYNNEI. The trim removed 6 bases at V and 9 bases at J, leaving 11 bases unmatched. CDR3 region: CASSQVGTSGMAQYF. The CDR3, as DNA: TGTGCCAGCAGCCAGGTGGGGACTAGCGGGATGGCGCAGTACTTC. The entire variable domain, with the rest obtained from reference TRBV2 and TRBJ2-7, is as follows: EPEVTQTPSHQVTQMGQEVILRCVPISNHLYFYWYRQILGQKVEFLVSFYNNEISEKSEIFDDQFSVERPDGSNFTLKIRSTKLEDSAMYFCASSQVGTSGMAQYFGPGTRLTVT.

This clonotype was found many times. The chain combines TRBV13 with TRBJ2-7; TRBD2 aligns across 9 bases. J was trimmed by 5 bases and V by 3 bases; bases with no gene match: 8. Germline V gives CDR1 PRHDT, CDR2 FYEKMQ (reference sequence). This CDR3 has 15 amino acids. DNA for the CDR3: TGTGCCAGCAGCTTGTCAGGACTAGCGAGTAACGAGCAGTACTTC. As protein: CASSLSGLASNEQYF.